This TCR beta chain was identified during a study of hypomethylating agent response in myelodysplastic syndrome (dated by TCRdb to the early 2020s). Study-level background: The hypomethylating agent given was azacitidine in about 75% of the 11 patients and decitabine in 3 of 11 patients. Among the myelodysplastic syndrome patients in the cohort, about 9 were male and 2 were female. Patients had a mean age of approximately 72 +/- 6.3 years, and a diploid cytogenetic profile was the most common. TET2 was the most frequent mutation, present in about 45% of the 11 patients. Complete response or hematologic improvement was achieved by six patients, and 4 or 5 patients were classified as non-responders. Response was defined as complete response or hematologic improvement, and patients meeting neither criterion were classed as non-responders.

General conclusions and limits of the study: Only around 10 patients were analyzed, so the cohort was small. Age matching of healthy control donors to MDS patients was not performed, and the MDS versus healthy comparison could have been impacted by this lack of age matching. Novel clonotypes were found to emerge more often in responders, whereas more contracted clonotypes were observed in non-responders after treatment. No significant change in richness, rarefaction diversity or clonality was detected after hypomethylating agent treatment, either across all patients or within response groups. The shared GLIPH2 clusters might recognize novel MDS antigens, but this possibility was not confirmed and requires experimental validation.

Taken from the germline V gene, the CDR1 and CDR2 loops are SGHDT and YYEEEE. The CDR3 covers 14 residues, taking in both the cysteine and the phenylalanine. This entry keeps only the CDR3 DNA: 42 bases, framed from base 1. V ends up 2 bases short and J 5 bases short, with an unmatched junction base count of 3. Bulk bone marrow was analyzed without sorting T-cell subsets. Bone marrow from around twelve myelodysplastic syndrome patients was immunosequenced for TCR beta CDR3 regions before and after hypomethylating agent therapy. For longitudinal repertoire tracking, a baseline bone marrow plus two to three bone marrows at different post-treatment timepoints were contributed by each patient. Genomic DNA was extracted from whole bone marrow, and quality was checked by TapeStation, NanoDrop OneC and PicoGreen assays. Library prep was done by the immunoSEQ multiplex PCR assay. Survey resolution was used, with two replicates of roughly 200 ng each, totaling approximately 400 ng of DNA per sample. Using multiplex PCR primers aimed at V and J genes, the hsTCRB kit picked up rearranged TCRB sequences in genomic DNA. In the first PCR, the CDR3 region was amplified for roughly 30 cycles with the QIAGEN Multiplex PCR Kit. Sample barcodes and Illumina adapters were added to each replicate in an approximately 8-cycle second PCR. Pooled libraries were quantified using a QuantStudio 6 and the KAPA library quantification kit. Approximately 15 pM of pooled libraries were sequenced on an Illumina MiSeq with 156-cycle single-end reads and a 15-cycle index read. Turning to the authors' computational methods: Of over 150,000 unique clonotypes, 1.5% to 2% were flagged by VDJdb annotation as previously reported viral-epitope-specific. The immunoSEQ Data Assistant and immunoSEQ Analyzer turned the raw reads into TCRB repertoires that were normalized and annotated. Clonotypes were analyzed with BioAnalyzer and version 0.6.5 of the immunarch R package. Richness was estimated after downsampling every repertoire to the clone count of the smallest repertoire. Clonotypes were sorted into expanded, contracted or novel categories with Fisher's exact tests, where novel meant the clonotype had zero frequency before treatment. Significantly changed CDR3 beta sequences were clustered with GLIPH2 using simulation_depth=1000 and kmer_min_depth=3, and CDR3s shorter than five residues were excluded. TCRdb mirrors the immuneACCESS table, restricted to in-frame sequences. Some clones are absent from its copies; in checked studies, under half trace to an unresolved V gene, and the reason for the others is unknown. The DNA gave D and trimming, while V, J and clone size come from that table. Counted in this sample were approximately 6,800 clones; around nine tenths of them appeared once. Under 20% of the sample lies in the top ten.

As regards this clone: Its target antigen remains unknown. No qualities accompany the bases; no much larger clone lies one base away.

This specimen was bone marrow, taken before or after starting hypomethylating agent treatment for myelodysplastic syndrome (not recorded which). The source of this sequence is a human donor with myelodysplastic syndrome. The sequence links TRBV5-6 to TRBJ2-2, and 7 junctional nucleotides match TRBD1. The DNA sequence follows: TGTGCCAGCAGCTTACGACAGGGTACCGGGGAGCTGTTTTTT. Translation gives CASSLRQGTGELFF.